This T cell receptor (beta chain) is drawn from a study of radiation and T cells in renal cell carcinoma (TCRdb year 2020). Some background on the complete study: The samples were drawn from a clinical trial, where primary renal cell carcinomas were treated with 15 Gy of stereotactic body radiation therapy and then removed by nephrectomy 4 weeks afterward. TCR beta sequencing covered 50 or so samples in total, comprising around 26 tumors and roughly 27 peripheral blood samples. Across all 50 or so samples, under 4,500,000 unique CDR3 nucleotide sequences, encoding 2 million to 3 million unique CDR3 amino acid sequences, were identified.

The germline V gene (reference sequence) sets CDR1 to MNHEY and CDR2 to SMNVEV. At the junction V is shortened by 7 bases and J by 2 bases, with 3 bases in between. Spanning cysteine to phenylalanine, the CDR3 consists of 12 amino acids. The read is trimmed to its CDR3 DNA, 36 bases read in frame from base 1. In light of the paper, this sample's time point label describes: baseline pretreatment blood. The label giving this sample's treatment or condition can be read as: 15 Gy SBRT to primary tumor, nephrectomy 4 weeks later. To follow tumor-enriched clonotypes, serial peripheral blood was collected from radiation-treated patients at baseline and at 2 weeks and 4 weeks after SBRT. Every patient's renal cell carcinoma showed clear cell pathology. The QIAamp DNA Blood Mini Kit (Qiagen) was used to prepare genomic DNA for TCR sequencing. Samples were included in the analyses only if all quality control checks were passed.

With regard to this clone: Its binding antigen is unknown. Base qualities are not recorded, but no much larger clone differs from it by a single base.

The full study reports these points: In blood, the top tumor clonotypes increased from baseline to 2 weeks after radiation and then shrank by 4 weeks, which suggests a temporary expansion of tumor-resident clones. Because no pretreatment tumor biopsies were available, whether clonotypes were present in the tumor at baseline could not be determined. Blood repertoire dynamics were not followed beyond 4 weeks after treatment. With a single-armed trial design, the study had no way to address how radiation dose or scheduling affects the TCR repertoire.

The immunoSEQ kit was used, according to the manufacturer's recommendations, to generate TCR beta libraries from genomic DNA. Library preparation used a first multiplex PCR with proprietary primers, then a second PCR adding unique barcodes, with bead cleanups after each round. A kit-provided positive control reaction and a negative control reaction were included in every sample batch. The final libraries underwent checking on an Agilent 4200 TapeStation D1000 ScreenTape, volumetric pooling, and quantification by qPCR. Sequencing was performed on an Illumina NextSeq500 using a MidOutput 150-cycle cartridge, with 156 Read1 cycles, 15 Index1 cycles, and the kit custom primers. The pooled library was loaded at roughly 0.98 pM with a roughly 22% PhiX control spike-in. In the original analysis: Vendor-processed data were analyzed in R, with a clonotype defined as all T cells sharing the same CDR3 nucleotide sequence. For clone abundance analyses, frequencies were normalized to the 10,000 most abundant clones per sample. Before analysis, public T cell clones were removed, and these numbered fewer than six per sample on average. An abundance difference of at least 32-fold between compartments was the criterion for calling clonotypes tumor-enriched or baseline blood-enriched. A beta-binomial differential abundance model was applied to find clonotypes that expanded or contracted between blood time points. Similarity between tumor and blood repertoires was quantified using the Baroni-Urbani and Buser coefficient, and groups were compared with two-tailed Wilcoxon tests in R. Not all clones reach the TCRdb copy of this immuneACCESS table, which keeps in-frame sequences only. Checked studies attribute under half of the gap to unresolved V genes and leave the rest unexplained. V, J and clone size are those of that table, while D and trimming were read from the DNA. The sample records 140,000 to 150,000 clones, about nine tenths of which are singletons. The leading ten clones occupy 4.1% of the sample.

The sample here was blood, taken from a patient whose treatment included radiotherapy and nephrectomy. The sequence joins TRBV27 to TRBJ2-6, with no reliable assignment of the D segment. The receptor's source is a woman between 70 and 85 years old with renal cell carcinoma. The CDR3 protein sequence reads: CASKAGANVLTF. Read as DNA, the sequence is TGTGCCAGCAAGGCTGGGGCCAACGTCCTGACTTTC.